Detailed here is one TCR beta chain. Antigen: not known. This specimen comes from a study of blood T cells in healthy people across ages. Whole-study context: Template switching recovered approximately one barcoded beta molecule for every two T cells. Regarding the study as a whole: A greater number of naive CD4+ cells and higher diversity distinguished long-lived donors from aged donors.

Primed by a sample-barcoded 5' primer and a J-beta primer mix, a second PCR proceeded for about 7 to 11 cycles. TCRdb independently ran MiXCR on the 5' RACE reads; one entry per CDR3 protein. The profile shows under 1,000,000 distinct CDR3 sequences, around 34% of them singletons. J lost 4 bases, V lost 5 bases, and 7 bases had no gene match. The germline V gene has CDR1 SGHTA and CDR2 FQGNSA. The CDR3 has 15 residues. The TCR comes from a man aged 18 to 29 in good health. V usage is TRBV7-2 and J usage is TRBJ1-4; 7 bases fit TRBD1. Sample: blood. CDR3 DNA: TGTGCCAGCAGCGACAGGGCGGGATATAATGAAAAACTGTTTTTT. It is translated as CASSDRAGYNEKLFF.